The 19 T cell receptor beta chains below come from one sample, sequenced in a study of graft-versus-host responses after intestinal transplantation. These TCRs' antigens remain unknown. Here immunoSEQ multiplex PCR was the method, and the copy in TCRdb shows in-frame clones only, minus some. The repertoire holds about 110,000 clones, with approximately 94% as singletons. Sequencing was performed on unstimulated CD4+ T cells sorted from spleen or lymph node cells, taken before transplant. These TCRs come from a human donor who was the organ donor for an intestinal transplant.

This chain joins TRBV2 and TRBJ1-5; D is unclear. The CDR3 totals 14 residues. Germline CDR1 and CDR2: SNHLY and FYNNEI. Trimming took 4 bases from V and 0 from J, leaving 7 bases between them. CDR3 in amino acids: CASSGPNSNQPQHF. In DNA, the CDR3 is TGTGCCAGCAGTGGTCCTAATAGCAATCAGCCCCAGCATTTT.

The chain employs TRBV11-2 and TRBJ2-3, with no clear D. The CDR3 loop spans 12 amino acids. Germline V gene data show CDR1 as SGHAT and CDR2 as FQNNGV. V dropped 5 bases and J dropped 5 bases, with 8 bases sitting between them. The CDR3: CASSPAGDTQYF. CDR3 DNA sequence: TGTGCCAGCAGCCCCGCCGGAGATACGCAGTATTTT.

This rearrangement joins TRBV10-1 to TRBJ2-2; weak D call: TRBD1 (6 bases). V dropped 6 bases and J dropped 5 bases, with 16 bases sitting between them. Germline V lookup: CDR1 WNHNN, CDR2 SYGVQD (reference sequence). CDR3 length: 15 amino acids. The CDR3 region is CASSADSLLTGELFF. The CDR3, as DNA: TGCGCCAGCAGCGCGGACAGCCTCCTGACCGGGGAGCTGTTTTTT.

The chain recombines TRBV7-9 with TRBJ2-2; D perhaps matches TRBD2 (6 bases). V lost 6 bases and J lost 1, with 18 bases in between. CDR3 length equals 17 residues. Germline CDR1 is SEHNR and CDR2 is FQNEAQ (reference sequence). In DNA form, the CDR3 reads TGTGCCAGCAGTCAGAGGACGGGAGTCCTGAACACCGGGGAGCTGTTTTTT. This codes for CASSQRTGVLNTGELFF.

The V gene is TRBV20-1, the J gene TRBJ2-5, with D unclear. The V end lost 2 bases, the J end lost 3 bases, and 4 bases lay between the germline ends. The CDR3 has 11 amino acids. Germline CDR1 is DFQATT and CDR2 is SNEGSKA (reference sequence). As DNA, the CDR3 is TGCAGTGCTAGACCAAAAGAGACCCAGTACTTC. Translated: CSARPKETQYF.

The V and J genes are TRBV10-1 and TRBJ2-6, with D hard to call. V was clipped by 5 bases and J by 0 bases, with 17 bases between them. The CDR3 runs 18 residues. Germline assignment: CDR1 WNHNN and CDR2 SYGVQD (reference sequence). In DNA, the CDR3 is TGCGCCAGCAGTCCTCCTTCTAGTCGAAGCTCTGGGGCCAACGTCCTGACTTTC. This codes for CASSPPSSRSSGANVLTF.

The gene calls are TRBV9 and TRBJ2-1; TRBD2 matches at 8 bases. V lost 4 bases to trimming and J lost 2 bases; unmatched junction nucleotides: 2. This CDR3 has 14 amino acids. The V gene's germline CDR1 is SGDLS and CDR2 YYNGEE. CDR3 DNA sequence: TGTGCCAGCAGCTTGGGACTAGCCTACAATGAGCAGTTCTTC. Residues: CASSLGLAYNEQFF.

In this sample, this clone turned up once. J is TRBJ2-5 and V is TRBV5-1; D is undetermined. The V end lost 0 bases, the J end lost 2 bases, and 11 bases lay between the germline ends. Per germline, CDR1 SGHRS and CDR2 YFSETQ. This CDR3 comprises 15 residues. As DNA, the CDR3 is TGCGCCAGCAGCTTGGGCGGCATACTTCAAGAGACCCAGTACTTC. Its protein product is CASSLGGILQETQYF.

The DNA for the CDR3 is TGTGCCAGCTCCCTGTACGGAAGCACAGATACGCAGTATTTT. It is translated as CASSLYGSTDTQYF. The chain links TRBV6-6 to TRBJ2-3; no clear D gene. Trimming removed 8 bases from V and 0 bases from J, with 12 bases in between. Per the germline V gene, CDR1 is MNHNY and CDR2 is SVGAGI (reference sequence). CDR3 length: 14 residues.

V and J are TRBV4-2 and TRBJ1-1, with D possibly matching TRBD1 (5 bases). CDR3 length equals 15 residues. The V gene's germline CDR1 is LGHNA and CDR2 YNFKEQ. Trimming took off 0 bases at V and 7 bases at J, with 15 bases between the two ends. CDR3 residues: CASSQERGLQSEAFF. The CDR3 DNA reads as TGTGCCAGCAGCCAAGAGCGGGGACTTCAAAGTGAAGCTTTCTTT.

This chain links TRBV5-1 with TRBJ1-3, with D perhaps matching TRBD1 (5 bases). V was clipped by 3 bases and J by 3 bases, with 13 bases between them. This CDR3 spans 15 amino acids. From germline, CDR1 is SGHRS and CDR2 YFSETQ. CDR3 nucleotide sequence: TGCGCCAGCAGCTCCGCGGGGGTTGGTGGAAACACCATATATTTT. The encoded protein is CASSSAGVGGNTIYF.

This chain joins TRBV19 and TRBJ2-1; D gene ambiguous. V shed 4 bases and J shed 3 bases, with 4 bases lying between them. The V gene's germline CDR1 is LNHDA and CDR2 SQIVND (reference sequence). This CDR3 has 12 amino acids. The CDR3 here is CASSTDYNEQFF. The CDR3 DNA sequence: TGTGCCAGTAGTACGGACTACAATGAGCAGTTCTTC.

This clone was detected a few times. The chain uses TRBV4-2 and TRBJ1-1; TRBD1 agrees at 7 bases. Germline V gene data show CDR1 as LGHNA and CDR2 as YNFKEQ. CDR3 size: 11 residues. The trim removed 11 bases at V and 3 bases at J, leaving 3 bases unmatched. The CDR3 loop is CAARGDTEAFF. DNA of the CDR3: TGTGCCGCCAGGGGGGACACTGAAGCTTTCTTT.

The genes are TRBV7-9 and TRBJ2-6; a possible D gene is TRBD1 (5 bases). V lost 6 bases to trimming and J lost 4 bases, with 16 bases between them. Germline CDR1 is SEHNR and CDR2 is FQNEAQ (reference sequence). The CDR3 has 16 amino acids. The CDR3 DNA reads as TGTGCCAGCAGTCAAGATCAGGGCATCGGGGCCAACGTCCTGACTTTC. Amino acid sequence: CASSQDQGIGANVLTF.

V is TRBV5-1 and J is TRBJ2-5, with D tentatively TRBD2 (7 bases). TRBJ2-7 matches the DNA end more closely, so the J call is doubtful. The CDR3 runs to 15 residues. Germline assignment: CDR1 SGHRS and CDR2 YFSETQ. For the CDR3, the DNA is TGCGCCAGCAGCTCCTACGGGGGGCCCCTCAACGAGCAGTACTTC. Amino acid sequence: CASSSYGGPLNEQYF.

The V gene is TRBV28, the J gene TRBJ1-1, with no clear D. Per germline, CDR1 MDHEN and CDR2 SYDVKM. The V end was cut by 8 bases, the J end by 5 bases, with 21 bases between. CDR3 length: 15 amino acids. In nucleotides, the CDR3 is TGTGCCAGCCTGCCCTATGTGAAATGGGGAACTGAAGCTTTCTTT. This gives the protein CASLPYVKWGTEAFF.

The chain uses TRBV11-2 and TRBJ2-1; D remains ambiguous. V was trimmed by 0 bases and J by 3 bases, leaving 6 bases between them. The CDR3 length is 14 residues. Germline values: CDR1 SGHAT, CDR2 FQNNGV. The CDR3 DNA follows: TGTGCCAGCAGCTTAGAACTCTACTACAATGAGCAGTTCTTC. Residues: CASSLELYYNEQFF. The full variable domain, its missing parts supplied by reference TRBV11-2 and TRBJ2-1, is EAGVAQSPRYKIIEKRQSVAFWCNPISGHATLYWYQQILGQGPKLLIQFQNNGVVDDSQLPKDRFSAERLKGVDSTLKIQPAKLEDSAVYLCASSLELYYNEQFFGPGTRLTVL.

The chain couples TRBV10-3 to TRBJ2-1; D could derive from TRBD1 or TRBD2 (5 bases each). This CDR3 comprises 18 residues. CDR1 ENHRY and CDR2 SYGVKD come from the germline V gene. Trimming stripped 6 bases from V and 0 bases from J, with 21 bases between. The CDR3 loop reads CAIRSGAGSLSSYNEQFF. Here the CDR3 DNA reads TGTGCCATCAGGTCCGGGGCAGGCTCGTTGAGCTCCTACAATGAGCAGTTCTTC.

The chain joins TRBV7-2 to TRBJ2-1, with 11 bases aligning to TRBD2. Looked up from germline, CDR1 is SGHTA and CDR2 is FQGNSA. The junction had 4 bases not matched to a gene; V was cut back by 6 bases and J by 3 bases. This CDR3 has 15 residues. The CDR3 DNA reads TGTGCCAGCAGGATAGCGGGAGGGAACTACAATGAGCAGTTCTTC. Its translation is CASRIAGGNYNEQFF. Looking up the rest from reference TRBV7-2 and TRBJ2-1 gives the full variable domain: GAGVSQSPSNKVTEKGKDVELRCDPISGHTALYWYRQSLGQGLEFLIYFQGNSAPDKSGLPSDRFSAERTGGSVSTLTIQRTQQEDSAVYLCASRIAGGNYNEQFFGPGTRLTVL.